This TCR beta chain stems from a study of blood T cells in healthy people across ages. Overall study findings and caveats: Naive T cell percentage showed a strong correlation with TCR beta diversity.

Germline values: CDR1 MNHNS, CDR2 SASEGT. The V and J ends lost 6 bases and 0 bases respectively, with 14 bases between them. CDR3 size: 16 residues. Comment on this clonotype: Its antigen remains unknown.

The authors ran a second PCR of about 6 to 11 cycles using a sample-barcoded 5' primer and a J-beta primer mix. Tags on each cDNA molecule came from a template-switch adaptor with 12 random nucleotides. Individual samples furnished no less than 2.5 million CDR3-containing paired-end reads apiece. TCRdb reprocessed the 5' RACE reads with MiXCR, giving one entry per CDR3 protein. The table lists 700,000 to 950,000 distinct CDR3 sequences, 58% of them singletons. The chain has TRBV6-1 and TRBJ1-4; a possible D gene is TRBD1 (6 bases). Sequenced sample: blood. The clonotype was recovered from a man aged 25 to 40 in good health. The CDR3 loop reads CASRSLWTATNEKLFF. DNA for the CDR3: TGTGCCAGCAGAAGTCTTTGGACAGCAACTAATGAAAAACTGTTTTTT.